This T cell receptor beta chain stems from a study of blood T cell repertoires in COVID-19. Study summary: Sources were T cells, B-cell-depleted T cells, or PBMCs; the material itself was cDNA or gDNA.

In the study's own analysis: By means of reference gene primer amplification, nucleated cell counts were estimated. Profiling relied on immunoSEQ multiplex PCR, and the TCRdb table lists in-frame clones only, not all of them. The V and J calls and clone size were taken over from that table, and D and trimming were inferred from the DNA. The repertoire holds approximately 180,000 clones, with approximately 85% as singletons. Germline loops: CDR1 MNHEY, CDR2 SVGAGI. The V segment lost 4 bases and the J segment 2 bases; nucleotides outside the gene matches: 6. This CDR3 spans 15 amino acids. The rearrangement uses TRBV6-5 and TRBJ2-7, with 9 positions matching TRBD2. The source of this sequence is a human donor with active or convalescent COVID-19. The donor label of this sample is uncertain. The sequenced material came from peripheral blood. The CDR3 here is CASSLTAGGTYEQYF. In DNA form, the CDR3 reads TGTGCCAGCAGTTTGACAGCGGGGGGAACCTACGAGCAGTACTTC.